This T cell receptor beta chain derives from a study of T cell repertoires in cytomegalovirus infection. Per the germline V gene, CDR1 is MNHNS and CDR2 is SASEGT. V lost 5 bases, J lost 7 bases, and 14 bases lay in between. The CDR3 length is 13 residues. Overall study findings and caveats: Identification of carriers of CMV plus the relevant HLA was achieved through cumulative public TCR beta family frequency. Ex vivo, HLA-C-restricted CMV-specific TCR beta clonotypes prevailed over the rest of the response.

Using its own MiXCR run on the reads, TCRdb lists one record per CDR3 protein. The sample consists of 370,000 or so distinct CDR3 sequences, about 35% of them appearing once. This clonotype occurred a few times. The antigen remains undetermined. The sequenced sample was cultured PBMCs, obtained from culture after CMV antigen stimulation. The TCR originated in a human donor in good health (CMV status not recorded). Some clones in this sample may be carry-over from other donors' samples. This chain links TRBV6-1 with TRBJ1-1; the D gene is possibly TRBD1 (5 bases). CDR3 region: CASSSRGDSEAFF. CDR3 DNA: TGTGCCAGCAGTAGCCGGGGTGACAGTGAAGCTTTCTTT.